These 18 T cell receptor beta chains were sequenced from one sample in a study of blood T cell repertoires in COVID-19. TCRdb keeps only in-frame clones here, not all; method: immunoSEQ multiplex PCR. The profile shows about 73,000 clones, more than 60% of them singletons. The sequencing sample was made of peripheral blood. The receptors shown here come from a man aged 55 to 69 with acute or convalescent COVID-19.

This sequence joins TRBV7-9 and TRBJ2-3, with TRBD2 as a possible D gene (5 bases). V gave up 2 bases and J gave up 5 bases, with 11 bases separating them. The CDR3 extends over 14 amino acids. Germline assignment: CDR1 SEHNR and CDR2 FQNEAQ (reference sequence). As DNA, the CDR3 is TGTGCCAGCAGCTTACCCCTAGCCCAAGATACGCAGTATTTT. Its protein is CASSLPLAQDTQYF.

V is TRBV3-1 (or the pseudogene TRBV3-2) and J is TRBJ1-1; D not resolved. This CDR3 spans 13 amino acids. Germline V lookup: CDR1 LGHDT, CDR2 YNNKEL (reference sequence). V was trimmed by 0 bases and J by 6 bases, leaving 8 bases between them. DNA for the CDR3: TGTGCCAGCAGCCAAGAAGAGGAATCTGAAGCTTTCTTT. Encoded protein: CASSQEEESEAFF.

The J gene is TRBJ1-2, the V gene TRBV28; D gene unclear. Germline CDR1 reads MDHEN; CDR2 reads SYDVKM. The ends were cut back, 7 bases at V and 5 bases at J, with 17 bases in the middle. The CDR3 length is 14 residues. The CDR3 bases are TGTGCCAGCACCTTATCAAACCGGGGATATGGCTACACCTTC. It is translated as CASTLSNRGYGYTF.

The chain joins TRBV5-1 to TRBJ2-5, with a tentative D call TRBD2 (5 bases). Germline CDR1 reads SGHRS; CDR2 reads YFSETQ. With 4 bases removed from V and 5 bases from J, the gap between germline ends came to 15 bases. This CDR3 spans 14 amino acids. CDR3 protein: CASSAADPGETQYF. The CDR3 DNA reads TGCGCCAGCAGCGCTGCCGATCCGGGGGAGACCCAGTACTTC. Based on the CDR3 plus reference TRBV5-1 and TRBJ2-5, the full variable domain is KAGVTQTPRYLIKTRGQQVTLSCSPISGHRSVSWYQQTPGQGLQFLFEYFSETQRNKGNFPGRFSGRQFSNSRSEMNVSTLELGDSALYLCASSAADPGETQYFGPGTRLLVL.

This chain joins TRBV6-5 and TRBJ2-7, with TRBD1 matching over 9 bases. V was pared by 6 bases and J by 3 bases, with 6 bases of the junction left unmatched. CDR3 size: 14 residues. Per the germline V gene, CDR1 is MNHEY and CDR2 is SVGAGI. DNA for the CDR3: TGTGCCAGCAGCCCCCGGGACAGGGTCTACGAGCAGTACTTC. It encodes CASSPRDRVYEQYF.

The chain recombines TRBV28 with TRBJ2-7; 7 nucleotides line up with TRBD1. Germline V gene lookup returns CDR1 MDHEN and CDR2 SYDVKM. This CDR3 region has 13 residues. Unmatched junction bases numbered 5, after V lost 7 bases and J lost 2 bases. The CDR3 coding sequence is TGTGCCAGCAAACAGGGGCGCCCCTACGAGCAGTACTTC. Translation gives CASKQGRPYEQYF.

The chain is built from TRBV27 and TRBJ2-1; TRBD1 might be the D (5 bases). Looked up from germline, CDR1 is MNHEY and CDR2 is SMNVEV (reference sequence). CDR3 length: 11 residues. V was clipped by 4 bases and J by 7 bases, with 5 bases between them. The CDR3 DNA reads TGTGCCAGCAGTTACAGGAATGAGCAGTTCTTC. Translating gives CASSYRNEQFF.

CDR3 sequence (DNA): TGCGCCAGCAGTCCACGTTGGGCCCGGGACTTGGGCAATCAGCCCCAGCATTTT. Translating it yields CASSPRWARDLGNQPQHF. The chain uses TRBV10-1 and TRBJ1-5, with D perhaps matching TRBD1 (5 bases). V lost 5 bases and J lost 2, with 22 bases in between. CDR1 and CDR2 (germline): WNHNN, SYGVQD (reference sequence). CDR3 length equals 18 residues.

The CDR3 protein is CASSSLRGSPLHF. DNA of the CDR3: TGTGCCAGCAGCTCCCTCAGGGGTTCACCCCTCCACTTT. This sequence joins TRBV7-3 and TRBJ1-6; D may be TRBD1 (6 bases). CDR3 length: 13 amino acids. V was cut by 4 bases and J by 9 bases, with 10 bases left in between. Looked up from germline, CDR1 is SGHTA and CDR2 is FQGTGA. Filled out from reference TRBV7-3 and TRBJ1-6, the complete variable domain reads GAGVSQTPSNKVTEKGKYVELRCDPISGHTALYWYRQSLGQGPEFLIYFQGTGAADDSGLPNDRFFAVRPEGSVSTLKIQRTERGDSAVYLCASSSLRGSPLHFGNGTRLTVT.

This clone showed up just a few times. This chain links TRBV7-3 with TRBJ2-3, with 7 bases identical to TRBD2. Losses at the gene ends were 1 base for V and 0 bases for J; bases not matched to a gene: 10. The CDR3 loop spans 18 amino acids. Germline V gives CDR1 SGHTA, CDR2 FQGTGA. The CDR3 nucleotides are TGTGCCAGCAGCTTAATATCCGTTGAGCGGGGAAGCACAGATACGCAGTATTTT. It codes for CASSLISVERGSTDTQYF.

The rearrangement joins TRBV2 to TRBJ2-2, with TRBD1 matching over 7 bases. Germline V CDR1 and CDR2: SNHLY, FYNNEI. Unmatched junction bases numbered 4, after V lost 6 bases and J lost 0 bases. The CDR3 has 15 amino acids. CDR3 bases: TGTGCCAGCAGACAGGGACAGACGAACACCGGGGAGCTGTTTTTT. Its protein product is CASRQGQTNTGELFF.

Only one count was recorded for this clone. V and J are TRBV6-5 and TRBJ2-3; TRBD2 matches 9 bases. The V and J ends lost 4 bases and 3 bases, in that order; junction bases with no gene match: 8. This CDR3 region has 16 residues. CDR1 MNHEY and CDR2 SVGAGI come from the germline V gene. This CDR3 is CASSFSGGGETDTQYF. CDR3 in DNA: TGTGCCAGCAGTTTTTCTGGCGGGGGGGAGACAGATACGCAGTATTTT.

The V call is TRBV2, the J call TRBJ2-5; 8 bases match TRBD2. Germline V gene data show CDR1 as SNHLY and CDR2 as FYNNEI. With 8 bases clipped from V and 5 bases from J, the junction kept 13 bases outside the gene matches. The CDR3 contains 15 residues. The CDR3: CASPEGWGGGETQYF. For the CDR3, the DNA is TGTGCCAGCCCAGAGGGCTGGGGCGGGGGGGAGACCCAGTACTTC.

The J gene is TRBJ1-3, the V gene TRBV28; 8 bases map to TRBD1. Unmatched junction bases numbered 8, after V lost 4 bases and J lost 0 bases. Germline CDR1 and CDR2: MDHEN and SYDVKM. The CDR3 is made up of 17 amino acids. Here the CDR3 reads CASSSPGQETSGNTIYF. CDR3 coding DNA: TGTGCCAGCAGTTCCCCGGGACAGGAGACCTCTGGAAACACCATATATTTT.

This clone came up once. The chain is built from TRBV9 and TRBJ1-2; 9 bases fit TRBD1. Trimming cost V 3 bases and J 8 bases; bases outside gene matches: 5. The CDR3 covers 13 residues. CDR1 SGDLS and CDR2 YYNGEE come from the germline V gene. The CDR3 DNA reads as TGTGCCAGCAGCGAGACAGGGGGTGAAGGCTACACCTTC. The encoded protein is CASSETGGEGYTF.

This clone was seen more than once but under ten times. The chain has TRBV30 and TRBJ2-1, with 7 bases fitting TRBD1. This CDR3 spans 12 amino acids. The ends lost 4 bases at V and 3 bases at J; junction bases unmatched: 0. Germline V gene lookup returns CDR1 GTSNPN and CDR2 SVGIG (reference sequence). For the CDR3, the DNA is TGTGCCTGGACAGGGGGCTACAATGAGCAGTTCTTC. It yields the protein CAWTGGYNEQFF.

This chain links TRBV2 with TRBJ2-1; no clear D gene. Per germline, CDR1 SNHLY and CDR2 FYNNEI. V lost 3 bases and J lost 0, with 6 bases in between. CDR3 length: 14 residues. The CDR3 DNA follows: TGTGCCAGCAGTGATTTGAGCTCCTACAATGAGCAGTTCTTC. It encodes CASSDLSSYNEQFF.

The V call is TRBV19, the J call TRBJ2-5; maybe TRBD1 (5 bases). The germline gives CDR1 LNHDA, CDR2 SQIVND (reference sequence). The CDR3 totals 13 residues. The germline V and J ends were trimmed by 5 bases and 3 bases, with 10 bases remaining between them. The CDR3, as DNA: TGTGCCAGTAGTCAGGGAATGAAAGAGACCCAGTACTTC. This encodes CASSQGMKETQYF.